This TCR beta chain was documented in a study of regulatory T cells in long-lasting Graves disease. Overall study context: In persistent Graves' disease, antithyroid drugs had been taken for over 5 years and TSH receptor antibodies stayed positive.

Whole-study results and caveats: TCR diversity was lower in persistent Graves' patients (versus newly diagnosed ones). Possibly, too few samples lowered accuracy.

Arm-PCR with iRepertoire HTBI primers amplified the CDR3 regions for these TCR beta libraries. In the study's own analysis: Samples jointly harbored roughly 60 TRBV and 12 to 15 TRBJ segments. TCRdb re-called the multiplex PCR reads through MiXCR, storing one row per CDR3 protein. The V and J calls reflect TCRdb's pipeline rather than the authors' work. The sample contains about 340,000 distinct CDR3 sequences, around a fifth of which appear only once. Germline V gene sequence: CDR1 SGDLS, CDR2 YYNGEE. Germline trimming cut 3 bases from V and 6 bases from J; bases unmatched to any gene: 13. The CDR3 length is 17 residues. Stated time point: persistent/refractory GD, antithyroid drugs over 5 years with positive TRAb. PBMC-derived RNA was used for the TCR library. This clonotype was counted only a few times. Its antigen is still unknown.

This material consisted of peripheral blood mononuclear cells (PBMCs), taken when the disease was refractory, from a patient treated with antithyroid drugs. The V gene is TRBV9, the J gene TRBJ2-2, with 8 bases aligning to TRBD1. The TCR was taken from a female donor with Graves disease. CDR3 DNA: TGTGCCAGCAGCGAGAGAATTGGACAGGGAGGATCCGGGGAGCTGTTTTTT. Amino acid sequence: CASSERIGQGGSGELFF.